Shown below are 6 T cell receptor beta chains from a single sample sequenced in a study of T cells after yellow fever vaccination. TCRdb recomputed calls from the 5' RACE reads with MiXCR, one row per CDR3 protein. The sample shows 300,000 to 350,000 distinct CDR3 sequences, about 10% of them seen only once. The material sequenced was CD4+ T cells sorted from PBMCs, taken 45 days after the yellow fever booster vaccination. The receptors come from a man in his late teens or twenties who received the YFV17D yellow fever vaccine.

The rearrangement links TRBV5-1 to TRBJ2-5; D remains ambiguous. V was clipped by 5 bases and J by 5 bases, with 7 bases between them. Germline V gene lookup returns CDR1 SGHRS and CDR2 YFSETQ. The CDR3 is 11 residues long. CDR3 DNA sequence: TGCGCCAGCAGGGAGTGGGAGACCCAGTACTTC. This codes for CASREWETQYF.

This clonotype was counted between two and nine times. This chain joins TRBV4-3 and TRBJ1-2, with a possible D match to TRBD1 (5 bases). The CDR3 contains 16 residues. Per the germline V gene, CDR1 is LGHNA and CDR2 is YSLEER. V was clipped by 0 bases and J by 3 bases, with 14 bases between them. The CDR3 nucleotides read TGCGCCAGCAGCCAAGATCTCGACAGACCGGACTATGGCTACACCTTC. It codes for CASSQDLDRPDYGYTF.

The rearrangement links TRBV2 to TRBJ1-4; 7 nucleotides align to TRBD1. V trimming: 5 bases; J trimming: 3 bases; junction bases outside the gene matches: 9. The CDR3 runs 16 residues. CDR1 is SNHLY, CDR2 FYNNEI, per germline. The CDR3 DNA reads TGTGCCAGCAGTTACAGGGGAGTCGGCTCTAATGAAAAACTGTTTTTT. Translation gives CASSYRGVGSNEKLFF.

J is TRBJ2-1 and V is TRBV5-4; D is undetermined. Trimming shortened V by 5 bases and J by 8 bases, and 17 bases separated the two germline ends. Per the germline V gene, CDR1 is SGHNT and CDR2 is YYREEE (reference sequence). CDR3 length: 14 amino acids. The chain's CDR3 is CASREKAMSDEQFF. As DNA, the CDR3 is TGTGCCAGCAGAGAAAAAGCGATGTCGGATGAGCAGTTCTTC.

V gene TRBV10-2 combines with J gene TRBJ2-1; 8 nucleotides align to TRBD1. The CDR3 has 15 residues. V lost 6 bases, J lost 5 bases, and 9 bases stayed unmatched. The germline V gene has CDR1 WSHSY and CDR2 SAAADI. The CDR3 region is CASRKDRGSDNEQFF. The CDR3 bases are TGCGCCAGCAGGAAAGACAGGGGTTCGGACAATGAGCAGTTCTTC.

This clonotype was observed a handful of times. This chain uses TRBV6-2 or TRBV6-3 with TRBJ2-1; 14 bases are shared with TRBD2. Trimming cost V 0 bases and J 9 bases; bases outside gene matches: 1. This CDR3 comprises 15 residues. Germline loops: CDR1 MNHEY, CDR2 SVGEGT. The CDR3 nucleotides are TGTGCCAGCAGTTACTCCGGGACTAGCGGGGGTGAGCAGTTCTTC. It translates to CASSYSGTSGGEQFF.